A selection of T cell receptor beta chains follows, all from one sample in a study of shared clonotypes between healthy human individuals. Clones were read by immunoSEQ multiplex PCR, and TCRdb kept only the in-frame ones, dropping some. The sample has 2 million to 2.5 million clones, 90% to 95% seen once. Sequenced material: naive CD4+ T cells from PBMCs. Receptors were obtained from a man younger than 35 in good health. Some clones in this sample may be carry-over from other donors' samples. Each CDR3 is given with its conserved first and last residue. A D gene is named only where the DNA matches it firmly. Only some rows state a clone size, as once, few, many or a class for expanded clones.

>.|TRBV27|TRBJ2-7|.
TGTGCCAGCAGTTTCCGGGGGAATTCCTACGAGCAGTACTTC
CASSFRGNSYEQYF
>once|TRBV14|TRBJ2-7|.
TGTGCCAGCAGCCGTCAGCGGGCCTCCTACGAGCAGTACTTC
CASSRQRASYEQYF
>.|TRBV7-8|TRBJ1-1|.
TGTGCCAGCAGCCCGGACGGGGCCACTGAAGCTTTCTTT
CASSPDGATEAFF
>.|TRBV7-2|TRBJ2-7|.
TGTGCCAGCAGCCTTAATAGCCAATCCTACGAGCAGTACTTC
CASSLNSQSYEQYF
>.|TRBV10-3|TRBJ2-5|TRBD2
TGTGCCACCGCTGGTGGTCTAGTAGCGGGAGGGAGGCGGACCCAGTACTTC
CATAGGLVAGGRRTQYF
>few|TRBV5-1|TRBJ2-3|.
TGCGCCAGCAGCTTGACAGGGATCACAGATACGCAGTATTTT
CASSLTGITDTQYF
>.|TRBV27|TRBJ1-6|TRBD1
TGTGCCAGCAGTCCCCCGGACAGGGGGCGCGGTTCACCCCTCCACTTT
CASSPPDRGRGSPLHF
>.|TRBV2|TRBJ1-2|.
TGTGCCAGCAGTGTGGGGTTTGGCTACACCTTC
CASSVGFGYTF
>.|TRBV4-1|TRBJ1-3|.
TGCGCCAGCAGCCAAGTGCACACCTCTGGAAACACCATATATTTT
CASSQVHTSGNTIYF
>.|TRBV27|TRBJ2-3|.
TGTGCCAGCAGTTTTGGGACCCCCACAGATACGCAGTATTTT
CASSFGTPTDTQYF
>.|TRBV19|TRBJ1-1|.
TGTGCCAGTAGTATAGGCGGGGTGGCGAACACTGAAGCTTTCTTT
CASSIGGVANTEAFF
>.|TRBV30|TRBJ2-7|.
TGTGCCTGGAGCTGGGCGGGGGAGCAGTACTTC
CAWSWAGEQYF
>.|TRBV15|TRBJ2-1|TRBD2
TGTGCCACCAGCAGATTAGCGGGAGGATCATTCTATGAGCAGTTCTTC
CATSRLAGGSFYEQFF
>.|TRBV5-5|TRBJ2-7|TRBD1
TGTGCCAGCAGGACAGGGGGCTCGGCCAACTCCGAGCAGTACTTC
CASRTGGSANSEQYF
>.|TRBV5-1|TRBJ2-2|.
TGCGCCAGCAGCCCTAACTTGGGCACCGGGGAGCTGTTTTTT
CASSPNLGTGELFF
>.|TRBV2|TRBJ2-1|.
TGTGCCAGCGGGTTTGGGCTTAGCTCCTACAATGAGCAGTTCTTC
CASGFGLSSYNEQFF
>.|TRBV25-1|TRBJ2-7|TRBD1
TGTGCCAGCAGGCAGGGGGCTAGGATGGAGCAGTACTTC
CASRQGARMEQYF
>.|TRBV6-6|TRBJ1-2|TRBD1
TGTGCCAGCAGGCTTTACAGGGGCCCGAGAAACTATGGCTACACCTTC
CASRLYRGPRNYGYTF
>few|TRBV29-1|TRBJ1-1|.
TGCAGCGTTGAAGGACAATGGATGAACACTGAAGCTTTCTTT
CSVEGQWMNTEAFF
>.|TRBV29-1|TRBJ2-5|.
TGCAGCGTTGACAGGGGCCTAGAGACCCAGTACTTC
CSVDRGLETQYF